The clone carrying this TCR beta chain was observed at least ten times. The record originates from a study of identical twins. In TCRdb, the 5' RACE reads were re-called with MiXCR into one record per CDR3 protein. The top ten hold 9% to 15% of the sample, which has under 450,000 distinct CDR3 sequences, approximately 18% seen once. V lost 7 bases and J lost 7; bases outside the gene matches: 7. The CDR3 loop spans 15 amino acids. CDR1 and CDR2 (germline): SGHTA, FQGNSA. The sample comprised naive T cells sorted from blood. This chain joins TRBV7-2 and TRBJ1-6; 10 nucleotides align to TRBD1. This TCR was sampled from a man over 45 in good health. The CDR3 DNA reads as TGTGCCAGCAACCTACCGGGACAGGGGAATTCACCCCTCCACTTT. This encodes CASNLPGQGNSPLHF.